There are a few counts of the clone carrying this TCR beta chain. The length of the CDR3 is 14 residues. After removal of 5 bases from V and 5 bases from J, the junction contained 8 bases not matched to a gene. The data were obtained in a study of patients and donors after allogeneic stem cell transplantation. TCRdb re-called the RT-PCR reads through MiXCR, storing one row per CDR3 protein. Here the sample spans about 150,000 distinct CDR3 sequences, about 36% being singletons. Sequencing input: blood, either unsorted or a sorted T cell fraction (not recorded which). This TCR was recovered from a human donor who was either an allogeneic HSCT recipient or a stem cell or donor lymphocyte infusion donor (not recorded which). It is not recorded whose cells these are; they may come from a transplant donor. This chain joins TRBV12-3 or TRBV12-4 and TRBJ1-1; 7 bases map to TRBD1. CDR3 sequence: CASSPTGLGTEAFF. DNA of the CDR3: TGTGCCAGCAGTCCGACAGGGTTAGGGACTGAAGCTTTCTTT.